The clone carrying this T cell receptor beta chain was seen more than once but under ten times. The antigen is undetermined. The sample is drawn from a study of CD8 T cells in ankylosing spondylitis. Study-level points and caveats: Ankylosing spondylitis blood seemed to carry a telltale TCR beta motif made of several highly homologous variants.

TCRdb re-called the 5' RACE reads through MiXCR, storing one row per CDR3 protein. Of 470,000 or so distinct CDR3 sequences listed, roughly a quarter are singletons. Trimming left V 0 bases short and J 8 bases short, with 11 bases between. There are 13 residues in the CDR3. The V gene's germline CDR1 is SGHRS and CDR2 YFSETQ. The source is a male donor with ankylosing spondylitis. V and J are TRBV5-1 and TRBJ1-2; weak D call: TRBD1 (5 bases). The specimen sequenced was blood, either unsorted or a sorted T cell fraction (not recorded which). The CDR3 spells CASSLGGTGGYTF. The CDR3, as DNA: TGCGCCAGCAGCTTGGGGGGGACGGGAGGCTACACCTTC.